Listed below are T cell receptor beta chains from one sample, sequenced in a study of blood T cells in healthy people across ages. TCRdb independently ran MiXCR on the 5' RACE reads; one entry per CDR3 protein. This sample yields about 780,000 distinct CDR3 sequences, of which around 45% are seen a single time; 15% to 20% belongs to the top ten. Specimen: blood. The receptors come from an elderly man in good health. Both conserved end residues are part of each CDR3. D genes are given only for firm matches. Size tells how often a clone was seen (once, few, many) or the class of an expanded clone, and some rows leave it out.

TRBD1	16	TRBV5-5	TRBJ2-6	-	CASSLEGGAGANVLTF	TGTGCCAGCAGCTTAGAAGGGGGCGCTGGGGCCAACGTCCTGACTTTC
-	14	TRBV12-3/TRBV12-4	TRBJ1-1	once	CASSLRTPNTEAFF	TGTGCCAGCAGTTTGCGGACACCGAACACTGAAGCTTTCTTT
TRBD1	14	TRBV20-1	TRBJ2-1	-	CSGQGAPSYNEQFF	TGCAGTGGGCAGGGGGCCCCCTCCTACAATGAGCAGTTCTTC
TRBD2	16	TRBV7-2	TRBJ2-1	-	CASSPRGGAGDDEQFF	TGTGCCAGCAGCCCCCGAGGAGGAGCGGGAGACGATGAGCAGTTCTTC
TRBD2	14	TRBV20-1	TRBJ2-5	many	CSAGGGEGRETQYF	TGCAGTGCTGGGGGGGGAGAGGGAAGAGAGACCCAGTACTTC
TRBD2	14	TRBV5-4	TRBJ2-3	few	CASSGTSETDTQYF	TGTGCCAGCAGCGGGACTAGCGAAACAGATACGCAGTATTTT
TRBD1	16	TRBV6-6	TRBJ2-3	-	CASTATGASFTDTQYF	TGTGCCAGCACCGCGACAGGGGCTTCGTTCACAGATACGCAGTATTTT
-	11	TRBV20-1	TRBJ2-2	-	CSPGESVELFF	TGCAGCCCGGGAGAGTCCGTGGAGCTGTTTTTT
TRBD1	14	TRBV7-2	TRBJ2-1	-	CASSSAGQGKTQFF	TGTGCCAGCAGCTCAGCCGGACAGGGGAAGACCCAGTTCTTC
-	14	TRBV14	TRBJ2-7	few	CASSQDLGNYEQYF	TGTGCCAGCAGCCAAGATTTGGGCAACTACGAGCAGTACTTC
TRBD2	19	TRBV9	TRBJ2-1	-	CASSVESSGLAGGGNEQFF	TGTGCCAGCAGCGTAGAGTCTTCGGGACTAGCGGGAGGGGGCAATGAGCAGTTCTTC
TRBD2	14	TRBV29-1	TRBJ2-7	few	CSGRLAGVLNEQYF	TGCAGCGGCAGACTAGCGGGAGTTCTAAACGAGCAGTACTTC
-	11	TRBV3-1	TRBJ2-1	few	CASSQGSEQFF	TGTGCCAGCAGCCAAGGTTCTGAGCAGTTCTTC
TRBD2	16	TRBV6-2/TRBV6-3	TRBJ2-5	-	CASSLRTSQYQETQYF	TGTGCCAGCAGCCTCAGGACTAGCCAGTACCAAGAGACCCAGTACTTC
TRBD2	15	TRBV7-9	TRBJ2-7	few	CASSPTGLAGGEQYF	TGTGCCAGCAGCCCGACGGGACTAGCGGGAGGCGAGCAGTACTTC
TRBD2	18	TRBV20-1	TRBJ2-7	-	CSAREEVASGSLLGEQYF	TGCAGTGCTAGAGAGGAGGTGGCTAGCGGGAGTTTATTGGGCGAGCAGTACTTC
-	16	TRBV28	TRBJ1-2	-	CASSLLGQGPRAGYTF	TGTGCCAGCAGTTTATTGGGCCAGGGCCCCCGCGCGGGCTACACCTTC
TRBD2	17	TRBV6-2/TRBV6-3	TRBJ2-3	once	CASSYDDSGMSTDTQYF	TGTGCCAGCAGTTACGACGATAGCGGGATGAGCACAGATACGCAGTATTTT
-	16	TRBV12-3/TRBV12-4	TRBJ1-2	-	CASSLRGGRPYYGYTF	TGTGCCAGCAGTTTAAGAGGTGGCAGACCCTACTATGGCTACACCTTC
TRBD2	15	TRBV10-3	TRBJ2-1	few	CAISAGDLTNNEQFF	TGTGCCATCAGCGCGGGGGACCTAACCAACAATGAGCAGTTCTTC
-	15	TRBV6-5	TRBJ2-1	-	CASSYGKGSYNEQFF	TGTGCCAGCAGTTACGGAAAGGGGTCCTACAATGAGCAGTTCTTC
TRBD2	15	TRBV28	TRBJ2-1	-	CASSLPGLIYNEQFF	TGTGCCAGCAGTTTGCCGGGACTAATATACAATGAGCAGTTCTTC
TRBD2	16	TRBV3-1	TRBJ2-4	-	CASSQQGGGPKNIQYF	TGTGCCAGCAGCCAACAGGGCGGGGGTCCCAAAAACATTCAGTACTTC
-	14	TRBV7-2	TRBJ2-7	-	CAGKTCGGGYEQYF	TGTGCCGGCAAGACTTGCGGCGGTGGCTACGAGCAGTACTTC
-	12	TRBV12-5	TRBJ2-1	-	CASDSADNEQFF	TGTGCTAGTGATTCGGCTGACAATGAGCAGTTCTTC
-	12	TRBV20-1	TRBJ2-5	-	CSARSGLETQYF	TGCAGTGCTAGATCTGGCTTAGAGACCCAGTACTTC
-	14	TRBV15	TRBJ2-1	few	CATSRDFTLNEQFF	TGTGCCACCAGCAGGGACTTCACTCTCAATGAGCAGTTCTTC
TRBD1	15	TRBV5-1	TRBJ2-5	many	CASSLYRGPQETQYF	TGCGCCAGCAGCCTATACAGGGGCCCCCAAGAGACCCAGTACTTC
TRBD1	16	TRBV15	TRBJ2-5	-	CATSRDQRTGIETQYF	TGTGCCACCAGCAGAGATCAGCGGACAGGGATTGAGACCCAGTACTTC
TRBD2	15	TRBV12-3/TRBV12-4	TRBJ2-1	-	CASSQRGQAYNEQFF	TGTGCCAGCAGTCAGCGGGGGCAAGCCTACAATGAGCAGTTCTTC
-	14	TRBV20-1	TRBJ2-7	-	CSARAPYGDGEQYF	TGCAGTGCTAGAGCCCCCTACGGGGACGGCGAGCAGTACTTC
-	13	TRBV7-3	TRBJ2-3	-	CASSLIVADTQYF	TGTGCCAGCAGCTTAATAGTGGCAGATACGCAGTATTTT
-	16	TRBV5-5	TRBJ1-2	-	CAGTSWGLPGDYGYTF	TGTGCCGGCACCAGCTGGGGCCTCCCAGGGGACTATGGCTACACCTTC
TRBD2	16	TRBV7-2	TRBJ2-1	-	CASSLARASGRKEQLF	TGTGCCAGCAGCTTAGCGCGGGCTAGCGGGCGCAAGGAGCAGTTATTC
TRBD2	15	TRBV11-2	TRBJ2-1	-	CASSFSGLAGNEQFF	TGTGCCAGCAGCTTTAGTGGACTAGCGGGAAATGAGCAGTTCTTC
TRBD2	18	TRBV29-1	TRBJ2-3	-	CSATTAYLPAGGPDTQYF	TGCAGCGCCACCACGGCATATCTACCAGCGGGAGGGCCCGATACGCAGTATTTT
TRBD2	18	TRBV29-1	TRBJ2-2	few	CSVELVGVGAGEVGELFF	TGCAGCGTTGAATTGGTGGGGGTGGGAGCGGGAGAGGTCGGGGAGCTGTTTTTT
TRBD1	15	TRBV6-1	TRBJ2-3	-	CASSDSGQSADTQYF	TGTGCCAGCAGTGACTCGGGACAGTCCGCAGATACGCAGTATTTT
TRBD2	16	TRBV2	TRBJ2-3	-	CASRVLAGGGTDTQYF	TGTGCCAGCAGGGTACTAGCGGGGGGGGGCACAGATACGCAGTATTTT
-	13	TRBV14	TRBJ2-3	-	CASSQVTTETQYF	TGTGCCAGCAGCCAAGTAACCACAGAGACGCAGTATTTT
TRBD2	16	TRBV7-9	TRBJ2-1	-	CASSLAGPAGGSEQFF	TGTGCCAGCAGCTTAGCGGGACCAGCGGGAGGGTCTGAGCAGTTCTTC
TRBD2	13	TRBV2	TRBJ2-1	few	CASGRAPYNEQFF	TGTGCCAGCGGGAGGGCCCCCTACAATGAGCAGTTCTTC
-	15	TRBV12-3/TRBV12-4	TRBJ2-6	many	CASRKREAGANVLTF	TGTGCCAGCAGGAAGAGGGAAGCTGGGGCCAACGTCCTGACTTTC
-	13	TRBV20-1	TRBJ2-1	-	CSATLGRLNEQFF	TGCAGTGCTACTCTGGGACGGCTGAATGAGCAGTTCTTC